This TCR beta chain was documented in a study of radiotherapy plus CTLA-4 blockade in lung cancer. Study information: Across the patients, objective responses occurred in approximately 18%, and disease control in approximately 30%. Study-level results: Together with interferon-beta, which increased in serum after radiation, early dynamic changes in blood T cell clones were reportedly the best predictors of response. Radiotherapy with ipilimumab was followed by blood expansion of tumor-derived clones.

This CDR3 contains 15 residues. V shed 5 bases, J shed 4 bases, and the junction held 8 bases outside the gene matches. Germline values: CDR1 SGHDT, CDR2 YYEEEE. Comment on this clone: Antigen specificity is unknown.

The table came from immunoSEQ multiplex PCR; TCRdb's copy has only in-frame clones and leaves some out. The repertoire holds about 51,000 clones, with about four fifths as singletons. Source: peripheral blood, taken from a patient treated with radiotherapy plus ipilimumab. The genes are TRBV5-6 and TRBJ1-4; 7 bases are a match to TRBD1. This clonotype originated in a human donor with non-small cell lung cancer who had a complete response to radiotherapy plus ipilimumab. The CDR3 sequence: CASSQGDLDNEKLFF. For the CDR3, the DNA is TGTGCCAGCAGTCAGGGGGACCTTGATAATGAAAAACTGTTTTTT.